This TCR beta chain was identified in a study of technical replicates of blood from a few donors. Here immunoSEQ multiplex PCR was the method, and the copy in TCRdb shows in-frame clones only, minus some. Of tens of thousands of clones listed, around 85% were seen once; the top ten hold 4.5% to 5.5%. The length of the CDR3 is 14 residues. The V and J ends lost 0 bases and 1 base respectively, with 7 bases between them. Germline V lookup: CDR1 MGHRA, CDR2 YSYEKL. The rearrangement uses TRBV4-1 and TRBJ2-7; no reliable D call. Sequencing was performed on PBMCs. The receptor comes from a human donor in good health. Some clones in this sample may be carry-over from other donors' samples. CDR3 in amino acids: CASSQDRGSYEQYF. CDR3 nucleotides: TGCGCCAGCAGCCAAGATCGCGGATCCTACGAGCAGTACTTC.